Reported below is one T cell receptor beta chain. Its antigen is as yet unknown. Then a second PCR, running about 6 to 12 cycles, was carried out with a sample-barcoded 5' primer and a J-beta primer mix. All cDNA molecules were each tagged by a template-switch adaptor with 12 random nucleotides. TCRdb used MiXCR to reprocess the 5' RACE reads, holding one entry per CDR3 protein. Of 1,500,000 or so distinct CDR3 sequences listed, 59% are singletons. Germline CDR1 and CDR2: MNHEY and SMNVEV (reference sequence). The CDR3 totals 14 residues. The V gene lost 7 bases and the J gene lost 4 bases, with 17 bases spanning the gap. The data originate from a study of blood T cells in healthy people across ages. Study-level findings and limits: Higher diversity and more naive CD4+ cells were features of long-lived donors, compared to aged donors.

This sequence originates from a man between 18 and 29 years old in good health. The chain joins TRBV27 to TRBJ2-7; possible D gene TRBD1, 5 bases. Sequenced: blood. The CDR3 DNA follows: TGTGCCAGCAAAGCAGGGATAGGGGTTTACGAGCAGTACTTC. Encoded protein: CASKAGIGVYEQYF.